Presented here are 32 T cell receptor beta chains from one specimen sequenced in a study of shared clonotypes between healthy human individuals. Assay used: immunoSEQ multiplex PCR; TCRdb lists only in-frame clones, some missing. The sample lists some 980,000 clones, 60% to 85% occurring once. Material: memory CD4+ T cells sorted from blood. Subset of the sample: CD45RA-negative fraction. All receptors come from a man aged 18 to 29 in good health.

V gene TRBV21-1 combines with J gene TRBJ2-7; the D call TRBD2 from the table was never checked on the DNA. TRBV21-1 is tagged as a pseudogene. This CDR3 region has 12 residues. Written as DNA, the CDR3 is TGTGCCAGCAGCTTTGAGGGATGCGAGCAGTACTTC. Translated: CASSFEGCEQYF.

The CDR3 here is CASSLWSSSGNTIYF. Written as DNA, the CDR3 is TGTGCCAGCAGTTTATGGAGTAGCTCTGGAAACACCATATATTTT. The V call is TRBV28, the J call TRBJ1-3, with D unclear. The CDR3 is made up of 15 amino acids. V was shortened by 0 bases and J by 0 bases, with 6 bases between the two germline ends. Germline loops: CDR1 MDHEN, CDR2 SYDVKM.

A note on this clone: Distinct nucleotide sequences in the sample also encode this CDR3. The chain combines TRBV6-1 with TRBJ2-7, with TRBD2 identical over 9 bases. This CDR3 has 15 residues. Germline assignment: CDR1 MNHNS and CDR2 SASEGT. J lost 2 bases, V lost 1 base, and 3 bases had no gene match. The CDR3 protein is CASSEGGLAPYEQYF. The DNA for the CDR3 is TGTGCCAGCAGTGAAGGGGGACTAGCCCCCTACGAGCAGTACTTC.

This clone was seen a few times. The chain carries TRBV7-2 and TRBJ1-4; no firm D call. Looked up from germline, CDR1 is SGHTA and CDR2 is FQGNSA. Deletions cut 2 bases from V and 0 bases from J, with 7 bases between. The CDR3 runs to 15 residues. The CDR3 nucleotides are TGTGCCAGCAGCTTATTGGTGACAACTAATGAAAAACTGTTTTTT. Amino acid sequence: CASSLLVTTNEKLFF. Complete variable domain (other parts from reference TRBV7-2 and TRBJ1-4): GAGVSQSPSNKVTEKGKDVELRCDPISGHTALYWYRQSLGQGLEFLIYFQGNSAPDKSGLPSDRFSAERTGGSVSTLTIQRTQQEDSAVYLCASSLLVTTNEKLFFGSGTQLSVL.

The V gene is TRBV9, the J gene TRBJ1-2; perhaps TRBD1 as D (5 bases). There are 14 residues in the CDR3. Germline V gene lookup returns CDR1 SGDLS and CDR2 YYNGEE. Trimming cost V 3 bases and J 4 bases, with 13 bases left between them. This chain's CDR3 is CASSGQPGSYGYTF. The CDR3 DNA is TGTGCCAGCAGCGGACAGCCAGGGAGCTATGGCTACACCTTC.

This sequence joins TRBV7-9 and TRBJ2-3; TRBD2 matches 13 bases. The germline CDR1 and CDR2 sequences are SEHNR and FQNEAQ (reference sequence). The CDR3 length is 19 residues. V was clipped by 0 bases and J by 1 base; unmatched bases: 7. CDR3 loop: CASSLAITSGGAGTDTQYF. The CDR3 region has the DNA TGTGCCAGCAGCTTAGCCATAACTAGCGGGGGGGCTGGCACAGATACGCAGTATTTT.

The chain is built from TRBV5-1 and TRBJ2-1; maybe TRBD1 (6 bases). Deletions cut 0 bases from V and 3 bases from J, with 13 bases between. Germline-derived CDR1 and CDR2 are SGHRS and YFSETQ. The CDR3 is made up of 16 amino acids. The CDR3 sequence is CASSLAGGQNYNEQFF. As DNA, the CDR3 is TGCGCCAGCAGCTTGGCCGGTGGACAGAACTACAATGAGCAGTTCTTC.

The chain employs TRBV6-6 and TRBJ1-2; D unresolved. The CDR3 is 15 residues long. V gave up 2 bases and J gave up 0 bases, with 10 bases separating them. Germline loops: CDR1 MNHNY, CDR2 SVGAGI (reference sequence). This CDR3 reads CASSYDALSNYGYTF. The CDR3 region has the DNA TGTGCCAGCAGTTACGACGCCCTGTCTAACTATGGCTACACCTTC.

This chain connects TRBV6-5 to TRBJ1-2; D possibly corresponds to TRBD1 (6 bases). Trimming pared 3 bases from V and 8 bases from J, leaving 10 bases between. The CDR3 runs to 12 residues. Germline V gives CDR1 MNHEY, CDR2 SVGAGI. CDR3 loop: CASSYGGRGYTF. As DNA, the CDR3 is TGTGCCAGCAGTTATGGGGGGCGGGGCTACACCTTC.

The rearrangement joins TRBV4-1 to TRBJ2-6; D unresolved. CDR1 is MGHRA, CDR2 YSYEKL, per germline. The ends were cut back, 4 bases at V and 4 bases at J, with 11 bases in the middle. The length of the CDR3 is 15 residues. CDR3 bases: TGCGCCAGCAGCCCGGCCCAAAGCGGGGCCAACGTCCTGACTTTC. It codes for CASSPAQSGANVLTF.

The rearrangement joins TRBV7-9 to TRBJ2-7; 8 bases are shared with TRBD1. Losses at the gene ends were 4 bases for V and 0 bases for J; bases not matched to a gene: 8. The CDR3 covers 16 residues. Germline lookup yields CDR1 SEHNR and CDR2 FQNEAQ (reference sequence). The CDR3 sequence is CASSSRGQGSSYEQYF. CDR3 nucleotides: TGTGCCAGCAGCTCCCGAGGACAGGGTAGCTCCTACGAGCAGTACTTC.

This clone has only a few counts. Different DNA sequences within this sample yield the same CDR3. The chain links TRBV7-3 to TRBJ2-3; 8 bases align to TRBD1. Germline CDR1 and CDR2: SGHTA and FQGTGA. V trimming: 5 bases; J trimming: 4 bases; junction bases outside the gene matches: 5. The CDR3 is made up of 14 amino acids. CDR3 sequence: CASSLTQGADTQYF. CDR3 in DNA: TGTGCCAGCAGCCTGACACAGGGGGCAGATACGCAGTATTTT.

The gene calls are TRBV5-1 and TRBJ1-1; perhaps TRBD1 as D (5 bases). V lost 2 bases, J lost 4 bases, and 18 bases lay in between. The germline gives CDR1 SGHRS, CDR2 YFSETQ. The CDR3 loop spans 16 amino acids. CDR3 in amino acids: CASSLQPAGESTEAFF. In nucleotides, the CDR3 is TGCGCCAGCAGCTTACAACCGGCGGGGGAGAGCACTGAAGCTTTCTTT.

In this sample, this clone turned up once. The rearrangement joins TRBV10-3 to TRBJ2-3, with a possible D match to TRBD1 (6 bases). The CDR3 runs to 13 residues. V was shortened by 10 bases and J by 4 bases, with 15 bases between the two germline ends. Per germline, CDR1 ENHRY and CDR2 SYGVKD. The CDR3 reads CATATGYADTQYF. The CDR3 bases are TGTGCCACTGCAACAGGGTACGCAGATACGCAGTATTTT.

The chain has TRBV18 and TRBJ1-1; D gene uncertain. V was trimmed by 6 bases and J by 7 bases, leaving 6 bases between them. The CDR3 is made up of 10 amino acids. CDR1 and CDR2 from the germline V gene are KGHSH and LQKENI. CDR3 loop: CASSEGEAFF. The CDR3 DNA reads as TGTGCCAGCTCGGAGGGTGAAGCTTTCTTT.

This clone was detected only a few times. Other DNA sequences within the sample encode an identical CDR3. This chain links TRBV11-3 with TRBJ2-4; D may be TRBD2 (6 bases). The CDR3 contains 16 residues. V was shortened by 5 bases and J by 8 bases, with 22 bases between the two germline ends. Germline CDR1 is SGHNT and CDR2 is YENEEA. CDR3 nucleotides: TGTGCCAGCAGCCTAGGCCGGGAGCGAGTCGGAGACATTCAGTACTTC. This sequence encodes CASSLGRERVGDIQYF.

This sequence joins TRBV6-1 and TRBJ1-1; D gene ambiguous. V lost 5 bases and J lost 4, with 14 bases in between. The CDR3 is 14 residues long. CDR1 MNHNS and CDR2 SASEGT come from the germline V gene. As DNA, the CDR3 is TGTGCCAGCAGTCGGGAGAGATGGATCACTGAAGCTTTCTTT. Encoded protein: CASSRERWITEAFF.

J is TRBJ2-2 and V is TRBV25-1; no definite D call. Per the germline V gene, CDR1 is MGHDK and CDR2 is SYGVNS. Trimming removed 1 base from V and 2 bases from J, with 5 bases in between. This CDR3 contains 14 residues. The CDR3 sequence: CASSEWGNTGELFF. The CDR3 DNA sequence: TGTGCCAGCAGTGAATGGGGTAACACCGGGGAGCTGTTTTTT.

CDR3 bases: TGTGCCAGCAGGGTGACGGAAAATCAGCCCCAGCATTTT. It is translated as CASRVTENQPQHF. V gene TRBV6-5 combines with J gene TRBJ1-5; unclear D gene. CDR1 is MNHEY, CDR2 SVGAGI, per germline. The length of the CDR3 is 13 residues. The ends were cut back, 6 bases at V and 4 bases at J, with 10 bases in the middle.

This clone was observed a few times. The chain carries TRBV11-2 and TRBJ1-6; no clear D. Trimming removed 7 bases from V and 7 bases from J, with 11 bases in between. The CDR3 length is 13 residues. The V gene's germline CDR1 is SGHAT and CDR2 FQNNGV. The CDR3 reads CASNRGLNSPLHF. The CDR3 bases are TGTGCCAGCAACCGTGGGTTGAATTCACCCCTCCACTTT.

For the CDR3, the DNA is TGTGCCAGCGGGACAGGGGGTCCCGGGGAGCTGTTTTTT. This sequence encodes CASGTGGPGELFF. J is TRBJ2-2 and V is TRBV6-1, with 11 bases identical to TRBD1. After removal of 8 bases from V and 6 bases from J, the junction contained 2 bases not matched to a gene. Germline V gene lookup returns CDR1 MNHNS and CDR2 SASEGT. The CDR3 consists of 13 residues.

The CDR3 coding sequence is TGTGCCAGCCGGGACAGCTATGGCTACACCTTC. It is translated as CASRDSYGYTF. The gene calls are TRBV6-5 and TRBJ1-2; 7 bases are shared with TRBD1. After removal of 8 bases from V and 4 bases from J, the junction contained 1 base not matched to a gene. The germline gives CDR1 MNHEY, CDR2 SVGAGI. The CDR3 has 11 amino acids.

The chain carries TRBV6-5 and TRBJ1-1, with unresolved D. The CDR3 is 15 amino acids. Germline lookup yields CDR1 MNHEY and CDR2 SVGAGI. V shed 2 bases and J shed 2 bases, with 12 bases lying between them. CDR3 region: CASSYATVPNTEAFF. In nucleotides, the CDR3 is TGTGCCAGCAGTTACGCGACCGTGCCCAACACTGAAGCTTTCTTT.

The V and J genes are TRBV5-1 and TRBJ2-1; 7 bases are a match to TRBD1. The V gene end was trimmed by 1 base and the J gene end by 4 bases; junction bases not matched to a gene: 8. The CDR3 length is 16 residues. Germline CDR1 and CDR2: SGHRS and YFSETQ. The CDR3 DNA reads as TGCGCCAGCAGCTTGACTGCAGGGGGTCTTTACAATGAGCAGTTCTTC. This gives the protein CASSLTAGGLYNEQFF. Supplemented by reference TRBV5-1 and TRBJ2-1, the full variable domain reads KAGVTQTPRYLIKTRGQQVTLSCSPISGHRSVSWYQQTPGQGLQFLFEYFSETQRNKGNFPGRFSGRQFSNSRSEMNVSTLELGDSALYLCASSLTAGGLYNEQFFGPGTRLTVL.

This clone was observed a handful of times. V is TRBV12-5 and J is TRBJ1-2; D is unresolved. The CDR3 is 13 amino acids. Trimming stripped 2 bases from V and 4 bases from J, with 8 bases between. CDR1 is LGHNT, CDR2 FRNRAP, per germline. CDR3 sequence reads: CASGLTQVYGYTF. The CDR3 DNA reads TGTGCTAGTGGTTTGACGCAGGTCTATGGCTACACCTTC. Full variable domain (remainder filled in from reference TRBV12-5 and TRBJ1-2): DARVTQTPRHKVTEMGQEVTMRCQPILGHNTVFWYRQTMMQGLELLAYFRNRAPLDDSGMPKDRFSAEMPDATLATLKIQPSEPRDSAVYFCASGLTQVYGYTFGSGTRLTVV.

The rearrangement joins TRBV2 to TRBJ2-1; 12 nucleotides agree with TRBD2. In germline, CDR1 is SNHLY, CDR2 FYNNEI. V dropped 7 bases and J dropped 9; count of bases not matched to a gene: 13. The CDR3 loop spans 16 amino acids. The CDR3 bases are TGTGCCAGCACGGGTGGTCTAGCGGGAGGGTCGCCTGAGCAGTTCTTC. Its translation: CASTGGLAGGSPEQFF.

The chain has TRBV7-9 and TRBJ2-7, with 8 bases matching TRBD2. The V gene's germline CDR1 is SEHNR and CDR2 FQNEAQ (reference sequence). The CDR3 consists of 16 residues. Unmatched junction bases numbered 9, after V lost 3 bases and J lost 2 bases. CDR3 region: CASSFKSGTRTYEQYF. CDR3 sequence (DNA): TGTGCCAGCAGCTTCAAATCTGGGACTAGAACCTACGAGCAGTACTTC.

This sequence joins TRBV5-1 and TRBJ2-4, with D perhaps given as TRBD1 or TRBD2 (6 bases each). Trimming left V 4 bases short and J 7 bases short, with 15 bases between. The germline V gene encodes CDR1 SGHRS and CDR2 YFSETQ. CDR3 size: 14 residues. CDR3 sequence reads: CASSRDTGRNIQYF. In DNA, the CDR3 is TGCGCCAGCAGCCGAGATACAGGGAGGAACATTCAGTACTTC.

DNA for the CDR3: TGCGCCAGCAGCCCGGGACAGCCCACAGATACGCAGTATTTT. It encodes CASSPGQPTDTQYF. The chain carries TRBV5-1 and TRBJ2-3; TRBD1 matches 7 bases. J gave up 2 bases and V 4 bases, and 4 bases lay outside the gene matches. In germline, CDR1 is SGHRS, CDR2 YFSETQ. This CDR3 comprises 14 residues.

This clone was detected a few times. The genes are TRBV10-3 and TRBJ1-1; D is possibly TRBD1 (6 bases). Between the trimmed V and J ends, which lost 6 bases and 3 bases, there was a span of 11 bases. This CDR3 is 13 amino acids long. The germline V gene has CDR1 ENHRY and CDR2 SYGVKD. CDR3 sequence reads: CAIRTGQDTEAFF. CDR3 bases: TGTGCCATCAGAACAGGGCAGGACACTGAAGCTTTCTTT.

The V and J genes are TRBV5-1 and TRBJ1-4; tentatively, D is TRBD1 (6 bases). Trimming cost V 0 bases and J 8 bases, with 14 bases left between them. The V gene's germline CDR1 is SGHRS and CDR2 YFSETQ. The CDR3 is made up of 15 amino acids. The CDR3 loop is CASSLGDTQGEKLFF. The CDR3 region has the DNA TGCGCCAGCAGCTTGGGGGACACCCAAGGGGAAAAACTGTTTTTT.

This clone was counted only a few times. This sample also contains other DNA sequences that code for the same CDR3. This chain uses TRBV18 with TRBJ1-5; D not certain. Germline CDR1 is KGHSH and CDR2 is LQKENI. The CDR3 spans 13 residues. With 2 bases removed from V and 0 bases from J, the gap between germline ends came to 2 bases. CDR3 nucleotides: TGTGCCAGCTCACCAGCTAGCAATCAGCCCCAGCATTTT. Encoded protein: CASSPASNQPQHF.